This TCR beta chain was found in a study of cytomegalovirus exposure and HLA in healthy donors (dated by TCRdb to 2016 to 2017). Background on the whole study: According to an earlier analysis of a few hundred of the donors, roughly 180 million T cells yielded 117 million unique TCR beta sequences and about 300 Gb of sequence data. Approximately 310 gigabases of sequencing data and tens of millions of unique TCR sequences were included in an early release covering about 700 HLA-typed donors. To study patterns of TCR occurrence, a later analysis re-analyzed previously published TCR beta repertoires from hundreds of donors and added high-resolution HLA genotyping. Rather than using new phenotypic data, the later analysis identified candidate immune exposures from TCR beta sequences and from how often those sequences occurred across donors. Among a few hundred genotyped donors of the cohort, an average of about 240,000 unique TCR beta nucleotide sequences were sequenced per donor, about a sixth of them non-productive. In a later genetic analysis, genome-wide SNP genotypes for about 55% of the roughly 670 donors were used, and that subset was treated as a discovery cohort. The study combined high-throughput TCR immunosequencing, statistical association of individual TCRs with disease status, and machine learning to predict cytomegalovirus infection status. Because of strong linkage in the cohort, four to six DR-DQ haplotypes were treated as single units for association and clustering. Every discovery cohort repertoire had been produced on one sequencing platform. The number of typed donors differed by locus: roughly 629-640 for A, B, C, DRB1 and DQB1; 522 for DQA1; approximately 600 for DPA1; and around 490 for DPB1. Donor age, sex, ethnicity and CMV serostatus were collected together with the repertoire data. In an earlier analysis of more than 550 of the donors, high-throughput TCR beta sequencing was used to judge whether each TCR beta V gene segment behaved as functional or pseudogenic. Using immunosequencing, the study profiled T cell repertoires from around 670 subjects and related those repertoires to cytomegalovirus serostatus. Along with the approximately 700-subject first cohort, a separate validation cohort of over a hundred different subjects was used. Class I and class II HLA loci were covered by the typing at four-digit resolution. Among the roughly 370 genotyped donors, around 81% belonged to the genetic ancestry cluster associated with self-reported Caucasian donors. The study was designed to test whether signatures of past pathogen exposure could be identified by cataloging public T cell receptors. What the research found in general, with its limitations: The study listed 164 TCR beta chains as associated with cytomegalovirus. In vitro tests confirmed that three of the cytomegalovirus-associated TCR beta chains recognize cytomegalovirus antigens. The authors suggested that the approach could potentially be extended to other disease states and immunological phenotypes. In a later genetic analysis, fewer N-insertions in productive TCRs were reported among donors in an Asian-associated ancestry cluster than the roughly 700-donor mean. In an earlier analysis of approximately 590 of the donors, most TCR beta V segments appeared in productive rearrangements about 87% or about 30% of the time, broadly matching IMGT annotations. When HLA alleles, especially DR and DQ, strongly co-occurred, TCR associations were difficult to assign to individual alleles. V-gene and J-gene trimming of TCR beta chains was associated with a missense DCLRE1C variant in a later genetic analysis, and the association was replicated in an independent cohort. Correlated functional status among segregating V segments might reflect linkage disequilibrium, but an unknown experimental factor could not be ruled out. Compared with equally common non-associated chains, HLA-associated TCR beta chains in a later analysis were more clonally expanded and had lower generation probabilities. A further reported finding was that TCR beta sequences accurately predicted the HLA-A and HLA-B alleles for most subjects in the first cohort. A group of highly shared sequence variants was considered likely to be a technical artifact of the sequencing pipeline. Several of the top co-occurrence clusters appeared to be linked to parvovirus B19, influenza, CMV and Epstein-Barr virus, according to a later analysis. Across donors, most TCR sequences were observed very rarely, whereas some public TCRs were present in many individuals. Presence/absence analyses assumed roughly uniform sequencing depth across donors, an assumption that may not hold. A later analysis associated about 16,000 TCR beta sequences with specific HLA alleles at a false discovery rate of 0.05. The classifier was reported to diagnose cytomegalovirus status with high specificity and sensitivity in both the original and validation cohorts. The only immune exposure information available for the cohort was CMV serostatus. In a later analysis, most CMV-associated TCR beta chains were found to appear HLA-restricted, with HLA associations seemingly driven largely by CMV exposure. Only TCR beta chains were sequenced in this cohort, and the absence of alpha or paired-chain data limited detectable features. According to a later analysis, TCR association rates differed among HLA loci, with DRB1 alleles showing the most associated TCRs and HLA-C alleles showing the fewest. The earlier analysis of nearly 600 of the donors excluded seventeen rarely observed V segments, including chromosome 9 orphons, because counts were too low. Because HLA typing was unavailable for some donors at each locus, only the typed subset was used in association tests.

The cohort comprised 670 or so healthy bone marrow donors. At the time of sampling, all cohort members were nominally healthy, though unrecorded immune exposures were likely present. The donor tested CMV seronegative, placing the donor among the 350 to 400 seronegative members of the cohort. Each donor provided a peripheral blood sample, and peripheral blood mononuclear cells were used for TCR beta sequencing. The Qiagen DNeasy Blood Extraction Kit was used to extract genomic DNA from the blood cell samples. This clone was counted a few times. No cognate antigen has been identified for it. There are no base qualities to consult, and no much larger clone falls within one base. Library preparation employed the immunoSEQ multiplex PCR assay. For the multiplex PCR, a mixture combining 60 forward primers for TCR Vbeta segments and 13 reverse primers for TCR Jbeta segments was used. The CDR3 region of rearranged TCR beta genes was amplified from genomic DNA by a multiplex PCR assay. The Illumina HiSeq System was used to sequence the amplified TCR beta libraries as 87-base-pair reads. Processing in the source paper ran as follows. Across the 500 to 850 repertoires, a later analysis counted around 80 million unique TCR beta chains, about 10 million of which were shared by at least two donors. Raw reads were error-corrected and collapsed into unique sequences by a nearest-neighbor algorithm in which closely related sequences were merged to remove PCR and sequencing errors. Alignment of CDR3 sequences to IMGT reference sequences was used to assign V, D and J gene segments. Each retained sequence needed at least a six-nucleotide match to both a V gene segment and a J gene segment. A rearrangement was called productive if the CDR3 had no stop codons and remained in frame with V and J, and every other rearrangement was called non-productive. Following IMGT convention, CDR3 was defined as the stretch from the second conserved V-encoded cysteine to the conserved J-encoded phenylalanine. Sequences without an unambiguous match to a single V gene segment were excluded from the earlier analysis of about 640 of the donors. An earlier analysis of under 750 of the donors called V segments functional above 56.7% productive rearrangements and segregating when the between-donor standard deviation exceeded 5%. A statistical classification framework was built to diagnose cytomegalovirus status from the catalog of TCR beta chain sequences. A later analysis assigned V and J genes by comparing TCR nucleotide sequences with IMGT/GENE-DB human TR gene sequences. Using the TCRdist pipeline, a later analysis assigned CDR3 sequences along with most-parsimonious VDJ recombination scenarios. A later analysis defined each TCR beta chain by its CDR3 amino acid sequence plus V-gene family, and excluded reads lacking a unique V-gene family. A later analysis removed 500 to 650 highly shared, low-generation-probability nucleotide sequences to deal with suspected cross-contamination and a sequencing artifact. For each public chain, a later analysis derived a clonal expansion index from normalized ranks of inferred template counts within each repertoire. Generation probabilities in a later analysis came from a VDJ recombination model fitted to out-of-frame rearrangements, and those results were checked against IGoR. In a later analysis, TCR-TCR, TCR-HLA and TCR-CMV co-occurrence was scored with hypergeometric tests, and a repertoire-size bias correction was applied to TCR pairs. To estimate false discovery rates, a later analysis permuted the HLA or CMV assignments 20 times. A later analysis grouped co-occurring TCRs with DBSCAN, adding TCRdist sequence similarity when clustering within HLA-allele-positive subsets. Repertoires with fewer than 30,000 or more than 120,000 public chains, plus five repertoires with anomalous nucleotide sharing, were excluded from co-occurrence clustering. TCRdb re-hosts the immuneACCESS table, in-frame sequences only. Its copies lack some clones; in the studies checked, an unresolved V gene accounts for under half of them, and the cause for the rest is not known. V and J calls and clone size are copied from that table; D and trimming were computed from the DNA. This sample lists around 130,000 clones; 80% were detected once. Approximately 4% of the sample is taken by the ten largest.

The source of this sequence is a woman between 35 and 50 years old in good health and CMV-seronegative. Sequenced material: PBMCs.

CDR3 sequence: CAISWDREAGELFF. The DNA sequence is TGTGCCATCAGTTGGGACAGGGAGGCCGGGGAGCTGTTTTTT. The V and J segments used are TRBV10-3 and TRBJ2-2, with TRBD1 identical over 9 junction bases. Relative to germline, V is missing 5 bases and J is missing 6 bases, with 4 bases of the junction outside any gene match. The CDR3 spans 14 residues, from the cysteine through the phenylalanine. Only CDR3 DNA remains: 42 bases, in frame from the first base. The germline V gene provides CDR1 ENHRY and CDR2 SYGVKD.